Sequencing of this T cell receptor beta chain was carried out in a study of blood T cell repertoires in COVID-19. In the authors' methods: Reference gene primer amplification yielded estimated nucleated cell counts. The assay was immunoSEQ multiplex PCR, and TCRdb's table has in-frame clones only and misses some. The V and J calls and clone size were taken over from that table, and D and trimming were inferred from the DNA. This table holds 650,000 to 800,000 clones, over 80% found once. This clonotype was sampled from a woman between 18 and 29 years old with acute or convalescent COVID-19. Sequenced sample: peripheral blood.

The CDR3 nucleotides read TGTGCCAGCAGTTTATCGGCCTGGGGCGTAGGGGAGCTGTTTTTT. This encodes CASSLSAWGVGELFF. This chain uses TRBV27 with TRBJ2-2; D might be TRBD1 (5 bases). Germline lookup yields CDR1 MNHEY and CDR2 SMNVEV (reference sequence). The CDR3 extends over 15 amino acids. Trimming took off 0 bases at V and 8 bases at J, with 13 bases between the two ends.